Below, 27 T cell receptor beta chains from the same sample are listed, as sequenced in a study of blood T cell repertoires in COVID-19. Assay used: immunoSEQ multiplex PCR; TCRdb lists only in-frame clones, some missing. Of about 110,000 clones in the sample, under 85% are singletons; the top ten hold 4% to 5%. The sample consisted of peripheral blood. The receptors derive from a woman in her seventies with acute or convalescent COVID-19.

The V and J genes are TRBV6-1 and TRBJ2-5, with a tentative D call TRBD1 (6 bases). The germline gives CDR1 MNHNS, CDR2 SASEGT. The V end was cut by 3 bases, the J end by 7 bases, with 9 bases between. CDR3 length: 12 amino acids. The CDR3 here is CASSDWGRTQYF. The CDR3 DNA reads as TGTGCCAGCAGTGATTGGGGGCGGACCCAGTACTTC.

The chain has TRBV3-1 (or the pseudogene TRBV3-2) and TRBJ1-3; D unresolved. Trimming shortened V by 5 bases and J by 0 bases, and 8 bases separated the two germline ends. From germline, CDR1 is LGHDT and CDR2 YNNKEL (reference sequence). The CDR3 covers 14 residues. CDR3 coding DNA: TGTGCCAGCAGCGCGAGTGGCTCTGGAAACACCATATATTTT. It codes for CASSASGSGNTIYF.

CDR3 in amino acids: CASSYRVGNQPQHF. DNA for the CDR3: TGTGCCAGCAGTTACAGGGTGGGCAATCAGCCCCAGCATTTT. This sequence joins TRBV28 and TRBJ1-5; D may be TRBD1 (6 bases). V was cut by 4 bases and J by 2 bases, with 9 bases left in between. This CDR3 comprises 14 residues. CDR1 and CDR2 from the germline V gene are MDHEN and SYDVKM.

The rearrangement uses TRBV5-1 and TRBJ2-7; tentatively, D is TRBD1 (6 bases). Germline CDR1 reads SGHRS; CDR2 reads YFSETQ. Trimming took 4 bases from V and 2 from J, leaving 13 bases between them. The CDR3 is 14 residues long. The CDR3 spells CASSPGQRPYEQYF. CDR3 DNA: TGCGCCAGCAGCCCGGGACAACGGCCCTACGAGCAGTACTTC.

This clone was observed a single time. J is TRBJ1-5 and V is TRBV19; 8 nucleotides line up with TRBD1. V trimming: 5 bases; J trimming: 4 bases; junction bases outside the gene matches: 4. The CDR3 loop spans 14 amino acids. Germline assignment: CDR1 LNHDA and CDR2 SQIVND (reference sequence). The CDR3 nucleotides are TGTGCCAGTAGTGCATGGACAGGGAATCAGCCCCAGCATTTT. Residues: CASSAWTGNQPQHF.

The chain employs TRBV2 and TRBJ1-5; 12 bases are a match to TRBD1. Germline loops: CDR1 SNHLY, CDR2 FYNNEI. The CDR3 sequence is 15 residues long. Trimming cost V 6 bases and J 6 bases; bases outside gene matches: 6. The CDR3 region has the DNA TGTGCCAGCAGACGGGACAGGGGGCTTGGTCAGCCCCAGCATTTT. It is translated as CASRRDRGLGQPQHF. Variable domain in full (rest from reference TRBV2 and TRBJ1-5): EPEVTQTPSHQVTQMGQEVILRCVPISNHLYFYWYRQILGQKVEFLVSFYNNEISEKSEIFDDQFSVERPDGSNFTLKIRSTKLEDSAMYFCASRRDRGLGQPQHFGDGTRLSIL.

The rearrangement uses TRBV28 and TRBJ2-7; D is possibly TRBD2 (6 bases). Trimming removed 3 bases at V and 2 bases at J, with 17 bases between. Germline V gene lookup returns CDR1 MDHEN and CDR2 SYDVKM. This CDR3 region has 16 residues. CDR3 residues: CASSLGLGGPTYEQYF. The CDR3 DNA reads TGTGCCAGCAGTTTGGGTTTGGGGGGACCAACCTACGAGCAGTACTTC.

The chain is built from TRBV29-1 and TRBJ1-6; D is possibly TRBD1 (6 bases). The V and J ends lost 6 bases and 4 bases respectively, with 10 bases between them. The CDR3 sequence is 13 residues long. Germline CDR1 and CDR2: SQVTM and ANQGSEA. CDR3 coding DNA: TGCAGCGTCGCGCAGGGGTATAATTCACCCCTCCACTTT. Translated, it gives CSVAQGYNSPLHF. Supplemented by reference TRBV29-1 and TRBJ1-6, the full variable domain reads SAVISQKPSRDICQRGTSLTIQCQVDSQVTMMFWYRQQPGQSLTLIATANQGSEATYESGFVIDKFPISRPNLTFSTLTVSNMSPEDSSIYLCSVAQGYNSPLHFGNGTRLTVT.

The chain combines TRBV7-2 with TRBJ2-5; TRBD2 is a possible D gene (6 bases). V lost 0 bases and J lost 7, with 9 bases in between. CDR1 and CDR2 (germline): SGHTA, FQGNSA. The CDR3 spans 13 residues. CDR3 in DNA: TGTGCCAGCAGCTTAGCTAAGGAGGGGACCCAGTACTTC. Encoded protein: CASSLAKEGTQYF.

The chain is built from TRBV7-2 and TRBJ2-1, with D possibly TRBD2 on 6 matching bases. Trimming removed 1 base at V and 12 bases at J, with 13 bases between. Germline CDR1 reads SGHTA; CDR2 reads FQGNSA. There are 13 residues in the CDR3. CDR3 amino acids: CASSLGGDVRQFF. CDR3 coding DNA: TGTGCCAGCAGCTTAGGCGGGGACGTTAGGCAGTTCTTC.

The chain carries TRBV20-1 and TRBJ1-1; D possibly corresponds to TRBD1 (5 bases). CDR3 length: 13 amino acids. V was cut by 3 bases and J by 1 base, with 9 bases left in between. Germline CDR1 DFQATT, CDR2 SNEGSKA (reference sequence). The CDR3 DNA reads as TGCAGTGCTAGTGGGCAGGGGAACACTGAAGCTTTCTTT. Amino acid sequence: CSASGQGNTEAFF.

The chain links TRBV11-2 to TRBJ1-4, with unresolved D. The CDR3 runs 13 residues. In germline, CDR1 is SGHAT, CDR2 FQNNGV. Trimming took off 1 base at V and 6 bases at J, with 6 bases between the two ends. The CDR3 loop reads CASSLVPDEKLFF. The CDR3 bases are TGTGCCAGCAGCTTAGTCCCAGATGAAAAACTGTTTTTT. The full variable domain, its missing parts supplied by reference TRBV11-2 and TRBJ1-4, is EAGVAQSPRYKIIEKRQSVAFWCNPISGHATLYWYQQILGQGPKLLIQFQNNGVVDDSQLPKDRFSAERLKGVDSTLKIQPAKLEDSAVYLCASSLVPDEKLFFGSGTQLSVL.

The gene calls are TRBV7-2 and TRBJ1-5; 9 nucleotides agree with TRBD1. This CDR3 contains 15 residues. Germline V CDR1 and CDR2: SGHTA, FQGNSA. V gave up 5 bases and J gave up 3 bases; unmatched junction bases: 5. CDR3: CASSLEQGANQPQHF. The CDR3 DNA follows: TGTGCCAGCAGCCTCGAACAGGGGGCCAATCAGCCCCAGCATTTT.

This clone was counted between two and nine times. The chain carries TRBV5-1 and TRBJ2-7; tentatively, D is TRBD2 (6 bases). The CDR3 contains 18 residues. CDR1 and CDR2 (germline): SGHRS, YFSETQ. The V and J ends lost 5 bases and 0 bases respectively, with 24 bases between them. The CDR3 is CASSHRPGLTLSSYEQYF. Written as DNA, the CDR3 is TGCGCCAGCAGTCACCGACCGGGACTCACCCTTTCCTCCTACGAGCAGTACTTC.

A note on this clone: One end of the junction fails to match germline, which may point to a read error. The gene calls are TRBV28 and TRBJ2-5; D unclear. Germline V lookup: CDR1 MDHEN, CDR2 SYDVKM. The CDR3 covers 11 residues. CDR3 sequence reads: CASSNQETQYF. In DNA form, the CDR3 reads TGTGCCAGCAGTAACCAGGAGACCCAGTACTTC.

The genes are TRBV9 and TRBJ1-2; D gene unclear. The CDR3 length is 12 residues. Germline loops: CDR1 SGDLS, CDR2 YYNGEE. V lost 0 bases and J lost 8, with 8 bases in between. As DNA, the CDR3 is TGTGCCAGCAGCGTAGACCAGTGGGGCTACACCTTC. Its translation: CASSVDQWGYTF.

The genes are TRBV4-1 and TRBJ1-3; D possibly corresponds to TRBD1 (6 bases). Per germline, CDR1 MGHRA and CDR2 YSYEKL. The CDR3 covers 13 residues. V was pared by 2 bases and J by 8 bases, with 10 bases between. The CDR3 bases are TGCGCCAGCAGCCAATCGGGGACACACACCATATATTTT. Translated: CASSQSGTHTIYF.

Only a few counts were recorded for this clone. The CDR3 protein is CASREGNSPLHF. The CDR3 region has the DNA TGTGCCAGCAGGGAGGGGAATTCACCCCTCCACTTT. The genes are TRBV27 and TRBJ1-6, with D perhaps TRBD1 (5 bases). Germline V gives CDR1 MNHEY, CDR2 SMNVEV (reference sequence). Trimming removed 6 bases at V and 7 bases at J, with 7 bases between. This CDR3 has 12 residues.

The gene calls are TRBV3-1 (or the pseudogene TRBV3-2) and TRBJ1-5, with 10 bases matching TRBD1. Trimming removed 3 bases from V and 5 bases from J; junction bases left unmatched: 7. Germline-derived CDR1 and CDR2 are LGHDT and YNNKEL (reference sequence). The CDR3 spans 16 residues. CDR3 nucleotides: TGTGCCAGCAGCCAGGGGGACAGGGGTAATGATCAGCCCCAGCATTTT. Protein product: CASSQGDRGNDQPQHF.

V gene TRBV6-4 combines with J gene TRBJ1-4; 10 nucleotides line up with TRBD1. The CDR3 is 18 amino acids. With 8 bases clipped from V and 0 bases from J, the junction kept 12 bases outside the gene matches. Germline V gene sequence: CDR1 MRHNA, CDR2 SNTAGT. CDR3 coding DNA: TGTGCCAGCGGGGACAGGGGAGGGTTTAATTCAACTAATGAAAAACTGTTTTTT. Amino acid sequence: CASGDRGGFNSTNEKLFF.

This clone has just one count. The chain has TRBV14 and TRBJ1-2; TRBD1 is a possible D gene (6 bases). Germline V gene lookup returns CDR1 SGHDN and CDR2 FVKESK. Trimming cost V 4 bases and J 2 bases, with 17 bases left between them. The CDR3 length is 16 residues. Here the CDR3 reads CASSPFSQGTNYGYTF. CDR3 coding DNA: TGTGCCAGCAGCCCCTTCTCACAGGGCACCAACTATGGCTACACCTTC.

The rearrangement uses TRBV9 and TRBJ1-2; TRBD1 matches 9 bases. This CDR3 has 15 amino acids. Looked up from germline, CDR1 is SGDLS and CDR2 is YYNGEE. V shed 2 bases and J 4 bases; nucleotides not matched to a gene: 6. CDR3 in DNA: TGTGCCAGCAGCGTGGGGACAGGGAGTTCCTATGGCTACACCTTC. Residues: CASSVGTGSSYGYTF.

In its sample, this clone was seen once. The DNA is left out, because the CDR3 cannot be placed on it with certainty; the CDR3 is given as TCRdb lists it. The chain couples TRBV25-1 to TRBJ2-7; the table names TRBD2, a call not compared with the DNA. The CDR3 is 17 residues long, counting both termini. CDR1 is MGHDK, CDR2 SYGVNS, per germline. CDR3 sequence: CASSTSDSWRISYEQYV.

The chain carries TRBV6-5 and TRBJ2-7, with 8 bases aligning to TRBD2. This CDR3 comprises 11 residues. Germline CDR1 and CDR2: MNHEY and SVGAGI. J lost 6 bases, V lost 10 bases, and 5 bases had no gene match. The chain's CDR3 is CATGGAGEQYF. In DNA, the CDR3 is TGTGCCACCGGGGGGGCGGGCGAGCAGTACTTC.

The rearrangement uses TRBV6-2 or TRBV6-3 and TRBJ1-1; D is undetermined. Germline V gene lookup returns CDR1 MNHEY and CDR2 SVGEGT. The CDR3 sequence is 15 residues long. V shed 2 bases and J shed 5 bases, with 15 bases lying between them. The CDR3 protein is CASSYVDSGRTEAFF. Written as DNA, the CDR3 is TGTGCCAGCAGTTACGTCGACTCGGGGAGAACTGAAGCTTTCTTT.

The rearrangement uses TRBV3-1 (or the pseudogene TRBV3-2) and TRBJ1-5, with a weak D call TRBD1 (6 bases). Germline V gene lookup returns CDR1 LGHDT and CDR2 YNNKEL (reference sequence). The CDR3 is made up of 14 amino acids. V lost 0 bases to trimming and J lost 7 bases, with 10 bases between them. The CDR3 spells CASSQDNRVQPQHF. The DNA for the CDR3 is TGTGCCAGCAGCCAAGATAACAGGGTCCAGCCCCAGCATTTT.

V and J are TRBV6-5 and TRBJ2-7; 12 nucleotides line up with TRBD1. Germline CDR1 reads MNHEY; CDR2 reads SVGAGI. Germline trimming cut 4 bases from V and 4 bases from J; bases unmatched to any gene: 5. The CDR3 runs to 15 residues. The CDR3 DNA reads TGTGCCAGCAGTTTAGAGGGACAGGGGGCATACGAGCAGTACTTC. Amino acid sequence: CASSLEGQGAYEQYF.